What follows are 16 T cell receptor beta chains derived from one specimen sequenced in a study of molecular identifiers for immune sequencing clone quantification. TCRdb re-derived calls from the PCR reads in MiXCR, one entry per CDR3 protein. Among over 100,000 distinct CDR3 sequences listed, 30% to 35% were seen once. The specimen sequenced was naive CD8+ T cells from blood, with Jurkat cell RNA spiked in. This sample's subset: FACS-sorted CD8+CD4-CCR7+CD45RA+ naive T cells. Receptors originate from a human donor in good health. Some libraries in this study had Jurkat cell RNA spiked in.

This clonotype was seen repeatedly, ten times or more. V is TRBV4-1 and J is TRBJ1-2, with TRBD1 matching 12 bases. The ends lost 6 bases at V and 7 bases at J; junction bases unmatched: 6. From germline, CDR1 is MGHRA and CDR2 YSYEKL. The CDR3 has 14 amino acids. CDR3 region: CASRAGTGGFGYTF. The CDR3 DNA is TGCGCCAGCAGGGCCGGGACAGGGGGCTTTGGCTACACCTTC.

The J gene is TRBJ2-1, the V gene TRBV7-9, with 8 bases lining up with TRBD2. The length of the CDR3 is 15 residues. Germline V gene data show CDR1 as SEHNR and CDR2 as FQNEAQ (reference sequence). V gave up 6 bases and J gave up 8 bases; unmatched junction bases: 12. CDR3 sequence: CASRPRGGRPHEQFF. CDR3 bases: TGTGCCAGCAGACCCAGGGGCGGGAGGCCCCATGAGCAGTTCTTC.

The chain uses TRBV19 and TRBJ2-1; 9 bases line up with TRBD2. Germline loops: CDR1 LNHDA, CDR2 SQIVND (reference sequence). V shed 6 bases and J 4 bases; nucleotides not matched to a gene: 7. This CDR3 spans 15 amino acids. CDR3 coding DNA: TGTGCCAGTAGATGGGGACTAGCAGATTACAATGAGCAGTTCTTC. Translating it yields CASRWGLADYNEQFF.

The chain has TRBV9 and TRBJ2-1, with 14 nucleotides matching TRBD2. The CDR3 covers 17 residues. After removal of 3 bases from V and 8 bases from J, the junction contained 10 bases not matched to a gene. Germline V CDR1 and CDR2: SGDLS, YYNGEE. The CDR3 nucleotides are TGTGCCAGCAGCGAACCTTTTTCGGGACTAGCGGGAGATGAGCAGTTCTTC. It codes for CASSEPFSGLAGDEQFF.

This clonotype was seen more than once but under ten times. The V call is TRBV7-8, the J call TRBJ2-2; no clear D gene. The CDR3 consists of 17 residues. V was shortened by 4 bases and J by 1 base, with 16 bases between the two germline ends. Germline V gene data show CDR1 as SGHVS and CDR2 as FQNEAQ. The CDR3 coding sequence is TGTGCCAGCAGCTCGTTCCTAGGTCCCCTGAACACCGGGGAGCTGTTTTTT. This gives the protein CASSSFLGPLNTGELFF.

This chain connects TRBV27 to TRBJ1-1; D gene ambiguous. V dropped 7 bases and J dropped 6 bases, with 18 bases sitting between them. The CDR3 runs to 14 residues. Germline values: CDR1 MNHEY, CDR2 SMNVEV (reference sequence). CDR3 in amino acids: CASTSLLNLSEAFF. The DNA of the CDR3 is TGTGCCAGCACCTCTTTGCTAAATCTTTCTGAAGCTTTCTTT.

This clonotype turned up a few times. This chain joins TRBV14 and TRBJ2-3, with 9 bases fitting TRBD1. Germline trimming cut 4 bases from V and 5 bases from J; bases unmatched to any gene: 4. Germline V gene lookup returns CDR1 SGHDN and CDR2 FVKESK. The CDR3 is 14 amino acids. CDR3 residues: CASSLGTGRDTQYF. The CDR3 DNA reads TGTGCCAGCAGCCTAGGGACAGGGCGAGATACGCAGTATTTT.

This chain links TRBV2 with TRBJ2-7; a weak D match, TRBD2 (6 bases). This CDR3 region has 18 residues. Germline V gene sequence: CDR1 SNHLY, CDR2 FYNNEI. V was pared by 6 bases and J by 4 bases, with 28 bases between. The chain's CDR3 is CASRQTLLRDLAWYEQYF. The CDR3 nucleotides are TGTGCCAGCAGACAGACCCTACTCCGGGACTTAGCCTGGTACGAGCAGTACTTC.

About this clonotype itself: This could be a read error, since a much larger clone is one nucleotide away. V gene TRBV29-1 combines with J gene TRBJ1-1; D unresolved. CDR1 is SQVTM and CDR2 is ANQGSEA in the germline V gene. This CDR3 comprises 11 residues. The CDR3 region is CSAPGYTDAFF. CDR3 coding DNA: TGCAGCGCGCCAGGTTACACTGATGCTTTCTTT. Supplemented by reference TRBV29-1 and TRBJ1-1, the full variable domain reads SAVISQKPSRDICQRGTSLTIQCQVDSQVTMMFWYRQQPGQSLTLIATANQGSEATYESGFVIDKFPISRPNLTFSTLTVSNMSPEDSSIYLCSAPGYTDAFFGQGTRLTVV.

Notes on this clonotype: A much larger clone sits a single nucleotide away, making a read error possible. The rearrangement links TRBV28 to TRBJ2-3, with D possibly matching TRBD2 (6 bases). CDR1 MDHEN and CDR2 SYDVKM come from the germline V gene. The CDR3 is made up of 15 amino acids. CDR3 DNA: TGTGCCTGCAGGGCTAGCGCTGCTAGCACAGATACGCAGTATTTT. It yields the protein CACRASAASTDTQYF.

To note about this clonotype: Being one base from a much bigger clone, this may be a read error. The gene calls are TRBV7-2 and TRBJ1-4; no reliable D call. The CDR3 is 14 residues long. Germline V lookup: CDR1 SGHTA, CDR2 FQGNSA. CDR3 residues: CASSLMSRGEKLSF. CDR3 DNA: TGTGCCAGCAGCTTAATGTCAAGAGGCGAAAAACTGTCTTTT.

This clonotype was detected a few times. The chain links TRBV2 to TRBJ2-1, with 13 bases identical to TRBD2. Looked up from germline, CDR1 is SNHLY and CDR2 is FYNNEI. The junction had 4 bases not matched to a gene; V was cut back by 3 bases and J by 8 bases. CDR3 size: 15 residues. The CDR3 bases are TGTGCCAGCAGTGAGTGGACTAGCGGGAGTCATGAGCAGTTCTTC. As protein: CASSEWTSGSHEQFF.

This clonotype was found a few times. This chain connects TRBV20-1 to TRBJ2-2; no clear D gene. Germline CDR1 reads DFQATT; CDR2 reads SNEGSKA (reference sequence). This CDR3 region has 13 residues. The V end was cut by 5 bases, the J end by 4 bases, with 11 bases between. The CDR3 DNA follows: TGCAGTGCTTCTACACGGACCACCGGGGAGCTGTTTTTT. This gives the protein CSASTRTTGELFF.

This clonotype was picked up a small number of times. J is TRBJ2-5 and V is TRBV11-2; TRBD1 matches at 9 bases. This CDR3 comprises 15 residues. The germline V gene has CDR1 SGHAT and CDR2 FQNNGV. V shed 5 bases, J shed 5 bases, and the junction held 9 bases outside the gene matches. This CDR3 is CASSRNRGRGETQYF. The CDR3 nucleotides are TGTGCCAGCAGCAGAAACAGGGGGCGCGGCGAGACCCAGTACTTC.

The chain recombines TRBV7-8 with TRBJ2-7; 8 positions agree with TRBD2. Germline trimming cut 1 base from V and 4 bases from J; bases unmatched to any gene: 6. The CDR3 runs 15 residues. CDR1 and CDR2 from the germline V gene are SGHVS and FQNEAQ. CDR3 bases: TGTGCCAGCAGCTTAGAGAATAGCGGGATATACGAGCAGTACTTC. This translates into CASSLENSGIYEQYF.

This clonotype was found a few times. The CDR3 coding sequence is TGTGCCAGCACCACTTGGGGCGGGCCTTCCTACGAGCAGTACTTC. This encodes CASTTWGGPSYEQYF. The chain is built from TRBV7-2 and TRBJ2-7; D tentatively reads TRBD1 or TRBD2 (5 bases each). V dropped 7 bases and J dropped 1 base, with 17 bases sitting between them. Germline V gene data show CDR1 as SGHTA and CDR2 as FQGNSA. This CDR3 is 15 amino acids long.